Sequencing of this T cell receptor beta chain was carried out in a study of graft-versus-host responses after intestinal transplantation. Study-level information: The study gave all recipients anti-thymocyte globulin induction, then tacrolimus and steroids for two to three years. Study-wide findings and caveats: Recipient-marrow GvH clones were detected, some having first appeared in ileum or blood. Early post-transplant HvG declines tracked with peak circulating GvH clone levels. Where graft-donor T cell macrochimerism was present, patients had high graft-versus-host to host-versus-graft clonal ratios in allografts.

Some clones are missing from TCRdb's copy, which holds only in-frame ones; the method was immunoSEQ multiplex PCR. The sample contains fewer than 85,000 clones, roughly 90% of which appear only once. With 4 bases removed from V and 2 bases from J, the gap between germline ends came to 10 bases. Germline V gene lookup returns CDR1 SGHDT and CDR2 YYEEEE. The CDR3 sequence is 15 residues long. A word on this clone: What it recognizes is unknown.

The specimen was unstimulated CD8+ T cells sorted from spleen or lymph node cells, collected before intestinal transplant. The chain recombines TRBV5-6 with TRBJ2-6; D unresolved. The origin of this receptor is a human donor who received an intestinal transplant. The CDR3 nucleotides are TGTGCCAGCAGCCCCCGGTCTGCTGGGGCCAACGTCCTGACTTTC. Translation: CASSPRSAGANVLTF.